Listed below are T cell receptor beta chains from one sample, sequenced in a study of shared clonotypes between healthy human individuals. Data came from immunoSEQ multiplex PCR; TCRdb stores just in-frame clones and leaves some out. Among a few million clones listed, 90% to 95% were seen once. Sequences were obtained from naive CD4+ T cells sorted from blood. The receptor set was obtained from a man aged 18 to 29 in good health. CDR3s include the opening cysteine and the closing phenylalanine or tryptophan. The D gene is left open where the match is weak. Clone size is stated in some rows and not others, as once, few, many or a class when expanded.

j_call clone_size d_call v_call cdr3_aa cdr3_nt
TRBJ1-4 . . TRBV5-4 CASSPGSSNEKLFF TGTGCCAGCTCCCCCGGGTCATCTAATGAAAAACTGTTTTTT
TRBJ2-1 . . TRBV10-3 CAISEVLGLDEQFF TGTGCCATCAGTGAGGTGTTGGGTTTGGATGAGCAGTTCTTC
TRBJ2-4 . . TRBV7-2 CASSPGGEAKNIQYF TGTGCCAGCAGCCCCGGAGGGGAAGCCAAAAACATTCAGTACTTC
TRBJ1-1 . TRBD1 TRBV7-8 CASSLGTGTEAFF TGTGCCAGCAGCTTGGGGACAGGGACTGAAGCTTTCTTT
TRBJ2-7 . . TRBV5-1 CASSLVSLAYEQYF TGCGCCAGCAGCTTGGTCAGCCTGGCCTACGAGCAGTACTTC
TRBJ1-5 . . TRBV9 CASSVPYRGNQPQHF TGTGCCAGCAGCGTTCCCTACAGGGGCAATCAGCCCCAGCATTTT
TRBJ2-3 . . TRBV9 CASSVVAGSTDTQYF TGTGCCAGCAGCGTAGTGGCGGGAAGCACAGATACGCAGTATTTT
TRBJ2-3 . TRBD1 TRBV9 CASSKGGGTGTQYF TGTGCCAGCAGCAAGGGTGGCGGGACAGGTACGCAGTATTTT
TRBJ1-1 few . TRBV30 CAWSQVENTEAFF TGTGCCTGGAGTCAGGTGGAGAACACTGAAGCTTTCTTT
TRBJ1-1 few . TRBV6-5 CASSQGHEAFF TGTGCCAGCAGTCAGGGACATGAAGCTTTCTTT
TRBJ2-3 . TRBD2 TRBV4-3 CASSQTGTRGTDTQYF TGCGCCAGCAGCCAAACCGGGACTAGGGGCACAGATACGCAGTATTTT
TRBJ1-2 . . TRBV18 CASSPLVSSYGYTF TGTGCCAGCTCACCACTGGTGTCGTCCTATGGCTACACCTTC
TRBJ1-5 . . TRBV25-1 CASSEAGFAQPQHF TGTGCCAGCAGTGAAGCGGGTTTTGCTCAGCCCCAGCATTTT
TRBJ1-5 . . TRBV9 CASSPTGGSNQPQHF TGTGCCAGCAGCCCTACAGGAGGTAGCAATCAGCCCCAGCATTTT
TRBJ1-1 . TRBD1 TRBV30 CACHRDRGIYEAFF TGTGCCTGCCACCGGGACAGGGGGATTTATGAAGCTTTCTTT
TRBJ1-2 . . TRBV5-4 CASSSYGGNYGYTF TGTGCCAGCAGTTCCTACGGGGGTAACTATGGCTACACCTTC
TRBJ2-1 . . TRBV6-5 CASSYSNTAEQFF TGTGCCAGCAGTTACTCGAACACGGCTGAGCAGTTCTTC
TRBJ2-7 . . TRBV5-8 CASSLGPTSYEQYF TGTGCCAGCAGCCTGGGACCGACGTCCTACGAGCAGTACTTC
TRBJ2-1 . . TRBV7-2 CASSRDFKEQFF TGTGCCAGCAGCCGGGACTTTAAAGAGCAGTTCTTC
TRBJ2-5 . TRBD2 TRBV9 CASSPRGGPETVRETQYF TGTGCCAGCAGCCCTCGGGGGGGGCCCGAGACCGTCCGGGAGACCCAGTACTTC
TRBJ2-7 . TRBD1 TRBV6-6 CASSSRQGVYEQYF TGTGCCAGCAGTTCCCGACAGGGAGTCTACGAGCAGTACTTC
TRBJ2-2 once . TRBV5-4 CASSIGGGYTGELFF TGTGCCAGCTCCATAGGTGGGGGGTACACCGGGGAGCTGTTTTTT